This T cell receptor (beta chain) was sequenced for a study of sequential checkpoint blockade in melanoma. Across the study: Randomization was 1:1 between first-line nivolumab→ipilimumab and ipilimumab→nivolumab. Both treatment sequences were followed by maintenance nivolumab.

TCRdb's table, derived via immunoSEQ multiplex PCR, lists solely in-frame clones and lacks some. The sample carries 25,000 to 35,000 clones, 85% to 90% recorded once. Trimming stripped 2 bases from V and 0 bases from J, with 4 bases between. This CDR3 comprises 13 residues. Germline V CDR1 and CDR2: LNHDA, SQIVND (reference sequence). Treatment in this sample: randomized to nivolumab then ipilimumab (arm A) or the reverse (arm B). None of the patients previously received DNA-damaging chemotherapy. From thawed PBMCs, live CD3+CD8+ cells negative for CD19 and CD56 were sorted. With respect to this clone: Other DNA sequences within the sample encode an identical CDR3.

The chain links TRBV19 to TRBJ1-1; D call uncertain. The specimen comprised CD8+ T cells sorted from blood (inferred from file names), sampled from a patient given nivolumab and ipilimumab in sequence. The TCR sequence derives from a human donor with melanoma. For the CDR3, the DNA is TGTGCCAGTAGTATAACAGTGAACACTGAAGCTTTCTTT. Encoded protein: CASSITVNTEAFF.